These 2 T cell receptor beta chains share one sample of origin, sequenced in a study of human T cells and chemical hapten exposure. Time point of the sample: patch test 2, 6 weeks after DPC sensitization. Regarding treatment: therapeutic diphenylcyclopropenone sensitization with weekly scalp DPC. TCRdb reprocessed the RACE reads with MiXCR, giving one entry per CDR3 protein. The repertoire includes hundreds of thousands of distinct CDR3 sequences, more than 5% of them detected once, and about 5% sits in the top ten. The sample consisted of whole blood, taken in connection with sensitization to the hapten diphenylcyclopropenone (DPC). All receptors come from a woman under 30 with alopecia areata. Some clones in this sample may be carry-over from other donors' samples.

In this sample, this clonotype turned up many times. The CDR3 loop is CASSQERSGNEQFF. DNA of the CDR3: TGTGCCAGCAGCCAAGAGAGGTCAGGCAATGAGCAGTTCTTC. This chain uses TRBV4-2 with TRBJ2-1; D not resolved. Deletions cut 0 bases from V and 6 bases from J, with 9 bases between. CDR1 is LGHNA and CDR2 is YNFKEQ in the germline V gene. This CDR3 spans 14 amino acids.

This clonotype occurred many times. V is TRBV7-3 and J is TRBJ2-1; D might be TRBD1 (6 bases). The length of the CDR3 is 16 residues. The V gene lost 4 bases and the J gene lost 0 bases, with 13 bases spanning the gap. Looked up from germline, CDR1 is SGHTA and CDR2 is FQGTGA. The CDR3 DNA sequence: TGTGCCAGCAGCTCCACAGGGCTAAGCTCCTACAATGAGCAGTTCTTC. Its translation: CASSSTGLSSYNEQFF.